This T cell receptor beta chain originates from a study of human T cells and chemical hapten exposure. About the study: Throughout a study of 20 to 25 weeks, patients underwent weekly scalp administration of diphenylcyclopropenone doses. TCR yields per sample varied, mainly owing to small pooled library volume differences. Overall study results and limits: Positive correlation was observed between PT1 expanded TCR counts and patch test score.

The time point was: pre-sensitization, week 0. Sample treatment: therapeutic diphenylcyclopropenone sensitization with weekly scalp DPC. As regards this clonotype: Its antigen is undetermined.

The CDR3 runs to 15 residues. Trimming left V 0 bases short and J 3 bases short, with 10 bases between. Germline CDR1 SGDLS, CDR2 YYNGEE. Unique molecular identifiers were attached to individual cDNA molecules during library preparation. Each CDR3 protein gets one entry after TCRdb re-called the RACE reads with MiXCR. The sample records around 180,000 distinct CDR3 sequences, approximately 31% being singletons. The chain carries TRBV9 and TRBJ1-5, with D maybe TRBD1 (5 bases). The sample here was whole blood, taken in connection with sensitization to the hapten diphenylcyclopropenone (DPC). The sequence derives from a woman in her 30s with alopecia areata. Some clones in this sample may be carry-over from other donors' samples. CDR3 sequence reads: CASSVGGENNQPQHF. CDR3 bases: TGTGCCAGCAGCGTAGGGGGGGAAAACAATCAGCCCCAGCATTTT.